The present entry profiles one T cell receptor (beta chain) with its context. Its antigen is not known. A far larger clone is a single base away, which makes a read error likely. Assay: immunoSEQ multiplex PCR; the TCRdb copy retains only in-frame clones and omits some. The sample has 750,000 to 1,000,000 clones; about 91% are singletons. The V and J ends lost 5 bases and 8 bases, in that order; junction bases with no gene match: 12. Germline V gives CDR1 LGHNA, CDR2 YSLEER. The CDR3 is 15 amino acids. This entry is derived from a study of shared clonotypes between healthy human individuals. Points from the study as a whole: All-four-donor shared clonotypes had higher generation probabilities than non-shared clonotypes did.

Selected positively for CCR7 and CD45RO-negative, naive CD8 cells excluded terminally differentiated effector memory CD45RA+ cells. The sample consisted of naive CD8+ T cells sorted from blood. The chain is built from TRBV4-3 and TRBJ2-1; TRBD2 agrees at 7 bases. The TCR originated in a man aged 25 to 40 in good health. The chain's CDR3 is CASSFWGGSLDEQFF. DNA for the CDR3: TGCGCCAGCAGCTTCTGGGGCGGGAGTTTGGATGAGCAGTTCTTC.